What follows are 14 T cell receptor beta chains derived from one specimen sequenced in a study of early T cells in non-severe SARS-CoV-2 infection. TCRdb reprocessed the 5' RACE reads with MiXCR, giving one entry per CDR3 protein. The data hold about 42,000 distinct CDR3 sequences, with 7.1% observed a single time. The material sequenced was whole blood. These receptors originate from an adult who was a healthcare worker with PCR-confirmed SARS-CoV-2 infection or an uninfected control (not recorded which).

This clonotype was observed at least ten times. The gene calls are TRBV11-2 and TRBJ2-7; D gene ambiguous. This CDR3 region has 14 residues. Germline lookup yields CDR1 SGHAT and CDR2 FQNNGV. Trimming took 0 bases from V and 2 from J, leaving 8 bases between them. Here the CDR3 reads CASSLEWQTYEQYF. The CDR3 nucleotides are TGTGCCAGCAGCTTAGAGTGGCAGACCTACGAGCAGTACTTC.

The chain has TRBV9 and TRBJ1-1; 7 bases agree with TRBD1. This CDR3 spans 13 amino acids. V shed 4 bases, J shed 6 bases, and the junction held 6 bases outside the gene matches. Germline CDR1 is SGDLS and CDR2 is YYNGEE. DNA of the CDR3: TGTGCCAGCAGCCGGACAGGCTTGGCTGAAGCTTTCTTT. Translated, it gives CASSRTGLAEAFF.

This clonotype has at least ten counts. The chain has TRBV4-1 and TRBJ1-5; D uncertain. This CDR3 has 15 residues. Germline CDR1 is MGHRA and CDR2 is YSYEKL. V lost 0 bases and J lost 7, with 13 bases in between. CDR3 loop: CASSQDEWGNQPQHF. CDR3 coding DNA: TGCGCCAGCAGCCAAGACGAATGGGGAAACCAGCCCCAGCATTTT.

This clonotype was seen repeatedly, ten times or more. CDR3 in amino acids: CSARDRDGGFYEQYF. CDR3 coding DNA: TGCAGTGCTAGAGATCGGGACGGGGGATTCTACGAGCAGTACTTC. The V call is TRBV20-1, the J call TRBJ2-7; D may be TRBD2 (6 bases). The CDR3 contains 15 residues. CDR1 DFQATT and CDR2 SNEGSKA come from the germline V gene (reference sequence). V lost 0 bases and J lost 3, with 15 bases in between.

CDR3 sequence (DNA): TGTGCCAGCAGGGGACAGGGGCAAGGCTACACCTTC. It yields the protein CASRGQGQGYTF. The chain has TRBV28 and TRBJ1-2; 10 positions agree with TRBD1. The V and J ends lost 6 bases and 8 bases, in that order; junction bases with no gene match: 3. Germline CDR1 MDHEN, CDR2 SYDVKM. The CDR3 consists of 12 residues.

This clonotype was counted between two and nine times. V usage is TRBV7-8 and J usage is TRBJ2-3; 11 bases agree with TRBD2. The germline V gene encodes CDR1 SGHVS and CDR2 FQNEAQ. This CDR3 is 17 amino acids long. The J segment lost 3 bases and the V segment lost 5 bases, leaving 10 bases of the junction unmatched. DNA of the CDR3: TGTGCCAGCAGCCAGCCTAGCGGGGGGTTAGGTACAGATACGCAGTATTTT. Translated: CASSQPSGGLGTDTQYF.

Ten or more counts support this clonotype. CDR3 DNA: TGTGCCAGCAGCCCCGCCCGGGCGGGGCAGTACTTC. Residues: CASSPARAGQYF. The genes are TRBV14 and TRBJ2-7; D may be TRBD2 (5 bases). Germline CDR1 is SGHDN and CDR2 is FVKESK. V was pared by 4 bases and J by 9 bases, with 13 bases between. The CDR3 is 12 residues long.

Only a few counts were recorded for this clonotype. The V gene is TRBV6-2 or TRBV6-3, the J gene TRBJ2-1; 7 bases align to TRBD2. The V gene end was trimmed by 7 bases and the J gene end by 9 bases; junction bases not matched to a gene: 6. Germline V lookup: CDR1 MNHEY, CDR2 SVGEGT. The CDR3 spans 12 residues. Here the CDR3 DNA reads TGTGCCAGCACCCCCTGGGGGGGTGAGCAGTTCTTC. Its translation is CASTPWGGEQFF.

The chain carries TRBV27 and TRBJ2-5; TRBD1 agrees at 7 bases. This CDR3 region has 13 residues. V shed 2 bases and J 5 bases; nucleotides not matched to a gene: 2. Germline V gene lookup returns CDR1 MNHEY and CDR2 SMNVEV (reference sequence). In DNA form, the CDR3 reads TGTGCCAGCAGTTTAACCAGGGGGGAGACCCAGTACTTC. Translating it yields CASSLTRGETQYF.

The CDR3 nucleotides read TGTGCCAGCAGTCGGGACAGGGACCGTTCACCCCTCCACTTT. It translates to CASSRDRDRSPLHF. The chain carries TRBV6-5 and TRBJ1-6; 9 nucleotides agree with TRBD1. The CDR3 runs 14 residues. V shed 5 bases, J shed 9 bases, and the junction held 5 bases outside the gene matches. Germline-derived CDR1 and CDR2 are MNHEY and SVGAGI.

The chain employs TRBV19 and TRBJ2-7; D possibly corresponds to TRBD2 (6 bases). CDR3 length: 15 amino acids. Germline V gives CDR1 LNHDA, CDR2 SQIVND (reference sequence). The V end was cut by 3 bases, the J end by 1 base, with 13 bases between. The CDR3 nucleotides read TGTGCCAGTAGTATTCAATCGGGGGAATCCTACGAGCAGTACTTC. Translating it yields CASSIQSGESYEQYF.

This CDR3 reads CASSLGIALSYGYTF. Here the CDR3 DNA reads TGTGCCAGCAGCTTAGGAATAGCCCTTTCCTATGGCTACACCTTC. V usage is TRBV7-2 and J usage is TRBJ1-2; D is uncertain. Germline-derived CDR1 and CDR2 are SGHTA and FQGNSA. Trimming removed 1 base from V and 4 bases from J, with 13 bases in between. The CDR3 consists of 15 residues.

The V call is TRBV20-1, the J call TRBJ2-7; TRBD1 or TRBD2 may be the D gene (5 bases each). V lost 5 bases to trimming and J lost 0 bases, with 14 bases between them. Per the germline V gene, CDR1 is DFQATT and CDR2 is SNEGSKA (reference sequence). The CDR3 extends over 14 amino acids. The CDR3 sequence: CSAPGPRSSYEQYF. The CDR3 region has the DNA TGCAGTGCTCCGGGGCCGCGGAGCTCCTACGAGCAGTACTTC.

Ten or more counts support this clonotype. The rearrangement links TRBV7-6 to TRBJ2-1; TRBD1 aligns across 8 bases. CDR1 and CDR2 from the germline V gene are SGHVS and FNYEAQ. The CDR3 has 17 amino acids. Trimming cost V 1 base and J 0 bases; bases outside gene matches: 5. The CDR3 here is CASSLVTGASSYNEQFF. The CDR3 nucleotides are TGTGCCAGCAGCTTAGTGACAGGGGCCAGCTCCTACAATGAGCAGTTCTTC. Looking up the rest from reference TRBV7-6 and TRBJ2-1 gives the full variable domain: GAGVSQSPRYKVTKRGQDVALRCDPISGHVSLYWYRQALGQGPEFLTYFNYEAQQDKSGLPNDRFSAERPEGSISTLTIQRTEQRDSAMYRCASSLVTGASSYNEQFFGPGTRLTVL.